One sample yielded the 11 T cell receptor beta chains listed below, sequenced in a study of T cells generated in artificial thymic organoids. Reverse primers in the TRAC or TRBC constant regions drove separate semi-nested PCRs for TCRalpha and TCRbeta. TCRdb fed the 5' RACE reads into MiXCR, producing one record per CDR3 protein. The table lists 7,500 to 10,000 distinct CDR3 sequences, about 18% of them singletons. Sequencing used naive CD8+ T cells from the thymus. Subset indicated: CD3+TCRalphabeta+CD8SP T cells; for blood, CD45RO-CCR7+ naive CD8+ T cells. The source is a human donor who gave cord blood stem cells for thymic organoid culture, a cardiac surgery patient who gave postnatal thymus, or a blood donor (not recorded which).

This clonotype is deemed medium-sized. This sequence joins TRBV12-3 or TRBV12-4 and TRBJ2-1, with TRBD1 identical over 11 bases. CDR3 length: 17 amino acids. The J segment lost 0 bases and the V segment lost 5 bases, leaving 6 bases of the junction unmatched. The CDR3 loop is CASSEIGTGGSYNEQFF. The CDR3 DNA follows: TGTGCCAGCAGTGAGATCGGGACAGGGGGCTCCTACAATGAGCAGTTCTTC.

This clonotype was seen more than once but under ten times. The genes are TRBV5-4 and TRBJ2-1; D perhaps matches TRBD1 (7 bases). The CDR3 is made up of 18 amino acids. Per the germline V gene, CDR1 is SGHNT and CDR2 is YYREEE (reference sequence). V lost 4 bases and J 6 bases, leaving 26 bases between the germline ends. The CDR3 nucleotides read TGTGCCAGCAGCATGAGAACAATGACAGGGTCGGGAGTCAATGAGCAGTTCTTC. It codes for CASSMRTMTGSGVNEQFF.

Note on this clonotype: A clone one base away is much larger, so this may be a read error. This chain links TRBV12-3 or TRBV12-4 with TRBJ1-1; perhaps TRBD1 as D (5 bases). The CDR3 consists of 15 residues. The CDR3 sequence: CTSSSFPTANTEAFF. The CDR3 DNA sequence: TGTACCAGCAGTTCCTTCCCGACAGCCAACACTGAAGCTTTCTTT.

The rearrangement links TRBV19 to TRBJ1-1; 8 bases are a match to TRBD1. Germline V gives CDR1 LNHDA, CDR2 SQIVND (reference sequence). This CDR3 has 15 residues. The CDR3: CATQNDRGWDTEAFF. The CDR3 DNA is TGTGCTACCCAAAATGACAGGGGCTGGGACACTGAAGCTTTCTTT.

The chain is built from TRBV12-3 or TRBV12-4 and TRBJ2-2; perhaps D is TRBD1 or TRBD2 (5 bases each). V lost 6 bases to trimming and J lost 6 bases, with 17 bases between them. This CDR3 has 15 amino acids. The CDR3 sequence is CASSVVRGAAGELFF. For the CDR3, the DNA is TGTGCCAGCAGCGTTGTAAGAGGGGCAGCCGGGGAGCTGTTTTTT.

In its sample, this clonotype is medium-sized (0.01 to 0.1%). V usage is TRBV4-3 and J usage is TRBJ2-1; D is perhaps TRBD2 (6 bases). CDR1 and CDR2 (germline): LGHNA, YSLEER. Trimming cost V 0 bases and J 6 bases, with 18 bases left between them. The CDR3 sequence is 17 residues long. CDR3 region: CASSQDNGLATSNEQFF. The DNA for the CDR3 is TGCGCCAGCAGCCAAGATAACGGGCTAGCGACTAGCAATGAGCAGTTCTTC.

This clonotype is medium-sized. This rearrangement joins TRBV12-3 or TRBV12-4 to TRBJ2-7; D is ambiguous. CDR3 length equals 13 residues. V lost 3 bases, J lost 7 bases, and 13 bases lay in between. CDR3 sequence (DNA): TGTGCCAGCAGTTTCATAGGTTTGGGGGAGCAGTACTTC. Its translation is CASSFIGLGEQYF.

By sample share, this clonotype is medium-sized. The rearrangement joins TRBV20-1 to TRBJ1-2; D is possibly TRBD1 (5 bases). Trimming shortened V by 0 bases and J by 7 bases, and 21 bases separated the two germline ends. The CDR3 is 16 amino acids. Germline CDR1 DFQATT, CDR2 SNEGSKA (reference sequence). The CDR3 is CSARDYSRESFRGYTF. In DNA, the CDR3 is TGCAGTGCTAGAGATTACTCCAGGGAGTCGTTTCGTGGCTACACCTTC.

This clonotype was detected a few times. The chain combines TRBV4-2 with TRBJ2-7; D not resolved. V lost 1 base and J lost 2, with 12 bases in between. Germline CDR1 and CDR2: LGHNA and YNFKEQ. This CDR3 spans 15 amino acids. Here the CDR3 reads CASSQGLNPTYEQYF. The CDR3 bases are TGTGCCAGCAGCCAAGGCCTTAATCCAACCTACGAGCAGTACTTC.

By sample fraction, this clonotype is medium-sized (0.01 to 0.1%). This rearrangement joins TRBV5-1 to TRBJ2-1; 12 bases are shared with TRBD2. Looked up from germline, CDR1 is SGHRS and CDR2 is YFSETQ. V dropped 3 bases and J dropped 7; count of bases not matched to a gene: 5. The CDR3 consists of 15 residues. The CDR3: CASSSGLAGMNEQFF. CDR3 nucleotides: TGCGCCAGCAGCTCGGGACTAGCGGGCATGAATGAGCAGTTCTTC.

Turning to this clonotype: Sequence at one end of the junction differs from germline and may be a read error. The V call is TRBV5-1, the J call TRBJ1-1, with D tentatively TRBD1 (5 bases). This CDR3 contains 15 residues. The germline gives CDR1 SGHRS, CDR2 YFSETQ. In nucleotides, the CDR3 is TGCGCCAGCAGCTTGGAGAGCAGGGAGAACACTGAAGTTTTCTTT. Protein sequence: CASSLESRENTEVFF.